The clone carrying this T cell receptor beta chain came up a few times. What it recognizes is unknown. This record comes from a study of T cells after yellow fever vaccination. A process of 5'RACE template switching, which added a universal primer site and UMIs, was used to make TCR cDNA. In TCRdb, the 5' RACE reads were re-called with MiXCR into one record per CDR3 protein. The sample records about 210,000 distinct CDR3 sequences, more than 6.5% being singletons. General observations from the study: Reappearance after the booster was seen for most primary-vaccination clones, at 95% to 96% CD4 and 75% to 90% CD8.

The CDR3 length is 15 residues. Germline V gene lookup returns CDR1 LNHNV and CDR2 YYDKDF (reference sequence). V dropped 0 bases and J dropped 8 bases, with 14 bases sitting between them. The chain joins TRBV15 to TRBJ2-1, with D possibly called TRBD1 or TRBD2 (6 bases each). Specimen: CD4+ T cells sorted from PBMCs, collected on the day of the yellow fever booster vaccination. The origin of this receptor is a man younger than 45 who received the YFV17D yellow fever vaccine. CDR3 in DNA: TGTGCCACCAGCAGAGATACTAGGGGGGCAGATGAGCAGTTCTTC. This sequence encodes CATSRDTRGADEQFF.